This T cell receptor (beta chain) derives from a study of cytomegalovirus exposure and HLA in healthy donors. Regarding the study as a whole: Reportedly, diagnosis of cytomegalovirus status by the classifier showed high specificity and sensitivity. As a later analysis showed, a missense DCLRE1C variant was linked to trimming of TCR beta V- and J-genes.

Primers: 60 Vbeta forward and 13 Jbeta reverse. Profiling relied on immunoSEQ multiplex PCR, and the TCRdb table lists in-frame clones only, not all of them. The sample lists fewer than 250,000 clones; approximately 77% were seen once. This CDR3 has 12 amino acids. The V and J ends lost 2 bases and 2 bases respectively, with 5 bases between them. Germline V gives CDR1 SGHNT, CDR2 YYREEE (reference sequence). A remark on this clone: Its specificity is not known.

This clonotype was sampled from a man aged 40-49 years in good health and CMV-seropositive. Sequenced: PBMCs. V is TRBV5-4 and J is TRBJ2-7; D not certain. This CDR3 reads CASSFEAYEQYF. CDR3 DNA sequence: TGTGCCAGCAGCTTCGAGGCCTACGAGCAGTACTTC.